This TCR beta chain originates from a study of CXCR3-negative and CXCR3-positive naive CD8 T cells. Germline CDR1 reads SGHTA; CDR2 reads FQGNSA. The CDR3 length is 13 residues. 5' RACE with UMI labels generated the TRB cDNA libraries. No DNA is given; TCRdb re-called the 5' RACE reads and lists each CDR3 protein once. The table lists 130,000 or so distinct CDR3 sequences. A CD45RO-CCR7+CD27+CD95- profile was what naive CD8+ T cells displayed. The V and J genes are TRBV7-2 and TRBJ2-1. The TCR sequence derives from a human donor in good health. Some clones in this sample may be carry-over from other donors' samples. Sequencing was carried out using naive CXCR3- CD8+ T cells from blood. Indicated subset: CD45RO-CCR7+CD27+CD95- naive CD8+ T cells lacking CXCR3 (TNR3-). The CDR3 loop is CASSPSLYNEQFF.